Listed here are 14 T cell receptor beta chains from one sample, sequenced in a study of shared clonotypes between healthy human individuals. TCRdb keeps only in-frame clones here, not all; method: immunoSEQ multiplex PCR. The top ten clones hold over 10% of a sample with some 470,000 clones, 60% to 85% of them seen once. Sequencing used PBMCs. The receptors here all came from a woman aged 40 to 50 in good health. Some clones in this sample may be carry-over from other donors' samples.

This clone came up many times. V usage is TRBV4-1 and J usage is TRBJ2-2; D may be TRBD1 (6 bases). Germline CDR1 is MGHRA and CDR2 is YSYEKL. Trimming removed 3 bases at V and 1 base at J, with 9 bases between. The CDR3 covers 15 residues. The CDR3 sequence is CASSHGQRNTGELFF. In nucleotides, the CDR3 is TGCGCCAGCAGCCATGGACAGAGGAACACCGGGGAGCTGTTTTTT.

The chain carries TRBV7-9 and TRBJ2-3; 10 bases line up with TRBD1. The CDR3 is 19 residues long. The germline V gene has CDR1 SEHNR and CDR2 FQNEAQ (reference sequence). The ends lost 2 bases at V and 6 bases at J; junction bases unmatched: 17. CDR3 bases: TGTGCCAGCAGCTTACCACCTTCTATTGACAGGGGGCGGATGGATACGCAGTATTTT. Residues: CASSLPPSIDRGRMDTQYF.

V is TRBV9 and J is TRBJ1-3, with 7 bases aligning to TRBD1. The CDR3 has 14 amino acids. Germline V gene lookup returns CDR1 SGDLS and CDR2 YYNGEE. J lost 5 bases, V lost 2 bases, and 4 bases had no gene match. CDR3 sequence reads: CASSVQTGRNTIYF. Here the CDR3 DNA reads TGTGCCAGCAGCGTCCAGACAGGGAGAAACACCATATATTTT.

The chain employs TRBV7-2 and TRBJ2-5; D gene uncertain. Trimming removed 1 base at V and 4 bases at J, with 7 bases between. Germline V gives CDR1 SGHTA, CDR2 FQGNSA. The CDR3 length is 13 residues. The CDR3 DNA reads TGTGCCAGCAGCTTAGTCGCAGCAGAGACCCAGTACTTC. This translates into CASSLVAAETQYF.

A remark on this clone: This likely came from a read error, as a far larger clone is one base away. The V and J genes are TRBV28 and TRBJ2-7; 10 bases are shared with TRBD2. There are 16 residues in the CDR3. Germline V gene sequence: CDR1 MDHEN, CDR2 SYDVKM. The CDR3 here is CASSLERTSGYYQQYF. The DNA for the CDR3 is TGTGCCAGCAGTTTAGAACGGACTAGCGGATACTACCAGCAGTACTTC.

The CDR3 DNA reads TGTGCCTGGAGTCGTAATGGGTTACGAATCTCCTACAATGAGCAGTTCTTC. It specifies CAWSRNGLRISYNEQFF. The J gene is TRBJ2-1, the V gene TRBV30; no reliable D call. From germline, CDR1 is GTSNPN and CDR2 SVGIG (reference sequence). Trimming removed 2 bases at V and 0 bases at J, with 17 bases between. There are 17 residues in the CDR3.

The chain carries TRBV6-5 and TRBJ2-1; tentatively, D is TRBD2 (6 bases). Deletions cut 5 bases from V and 7 bases from J, with 12 bases between. CDR1 and CDR2 (germline): MNHEY, SVGAGI. The CDR3 spans 13 residues. As DNA, the CDR3 is TGTGCCAGCAGTGGTCCCGGGAGTAATGAGCAGTTCTTC. Translating gives CASSGPGSNEQFF.

This clone occurred once. The rearrangement links TRBV29-1 to TRBJ2-7; 7 bases map to TRBD1. Germline CDR1 SQVTM, CDR2 ANQGSEA. The CDR3 length is 12 residues. V lost 2 bases, J lost 9 bases, and 7 bases stayed unmatched. CDR3 sequence reads: CSVEPRQGRQYF. The CDR3 region has the DNA TGCAGCGTTGAACCCCGACAGGGACGGCAGTACTTC.

The chain uses TRBV30 and TRBJ2-7; 7 nucleotides line up with TRBD2. The CDR3 is 15 residues long. CDR1 and CDR2 (germline): GTSNPN, SVGIG (reference sequence). V lost 0 bases, J lost 2 bases, and 7 bases stayed unmatched. CDR3 coding DNA: TGTGCCTGGAGTGTCGGCGGGGGAGTCGCCTACGAGCAGTACTTC. It specifies CAWSVGGGVAYEQYF.

CDR3 residues: CASSVTVTLTYNEQFF. The DNA for the CDR3 is TGTGCCAGCAGCGTCACAGTGACACTTACCTACAATGAGCAGTTCTTC. V is TRBV9 and J is TRBJ2-1, with D hard to call. The V and J ends lost 2 bases and 2 bases respectively, with 14 bases between them. This CDR3 is 16 amino acids long. Germline assignment: CDR1 SGDLS and CDR2 YYNGEE.

Of note for this clone: Other DNA sequences from this sample encode an identical CDR3 as well. This sequence joins TRBV9 and TRBJ1-2; tentative D call: TRBD1 (6 bases). The CDR3 consists of 13 residues. Germline CDR1 SGDLS, CDR2 YYNGEE. The V gene lost 0 bases and the J gene lost 4 bases, with 7 bases spanning the gap. The CDR3 DNA sequence: TGTGCCAGCAGCGTAGAACAGGGCTATGGCTACACCTTC. Its translation: CASSVEQGYGYTF.

The genes are TRBV9 and TRBJ2-7; 7 bases fit TRBD2. The CDR3 totals 14 residues. The V gene end was trimmed by 4 bases and the J gene end by 5 bases; junction bases not matched to a gene: 9. Germline-derived CDR1 and CDR2 are SGDLS and YYNGEE. CDR3 sequence: CASSPAGGSNEQYF. The CDR3 bases are TGTGCCAGCAGCCCCGCAGGCGGGAGTAACGAGCAGTACTTC.

This sequence joins TRBV28 and TRBJ2-7; 12 positions agree with TRBD2. CDR3 length: 18 residues. Trimming at V came to 1 base and at J to 3 bases, leaving 10 bases not matched to a gene. Looked up from germline, CDR1 is MDHEN and CDR2 is SYDVKM. CDR3 in DNA: TGTGCCAGCAGTTTATTGGCTAGCGGGAGGGTTGCCGACTACGAGCAGTACTTC. Protein product: CASSLLASGRVADYEQYF.

This clone was found a few times. The CDR3 loop reads CASSRSGSKDYEQYF. The CDR3 region has the DNA TGTGCCAGCAGCCGGAGCGGGAGCAAGGACTACGAGCAGTACTTC. V usage is TRBV28 and J usage is TRBJ2-7, with 8 nucleotides matching TRBD2. The CDR3 extends over 15 amino acids. The junction had 10 bases not matched to a gene; V was cut back by 6 bases and J by 3 bases. Germline-derived CDR1 and CDR2 are MDHEN and SYDVKM. Together with reference TRBV28 and TRBJ2-7, the CDR3 gives the full variable domain: DVKVTQSSRYLVKRTGEKVFLECVQDMDHENMFWYRQDPGLGLRLIYFSYDVKMKEKGDIPEGYSVSREKKERFSLILESASTNQTSMYLCASSRSGSKDYEQYFGPGTRLTVT.